The 10 T cell receptor beta chains below all came from one sample that was sequenced in a study of cytomegalovirus exposure and HLA in healthy donors. The PCR ran on 60 Vbeta and 13 Jbeta primers. Using immunoSEQ multiplex PCR, the repertoire was profiled, and TCRdb retains in-frame clones only, with some absent. In the table there are some 150,000 clones, roughly 84% of which are singletons. Sequencing was performed on PBMCs. These receptor sequences come from a boy aged 2 to 10 in good health and CMV-seronegative.

The V call is TRBV7-6, the J call TRBJ2-5; the match to TRBD1 covers 9 bases. The CDR3 consists of 16 residues. The germline V gene encodes CDR1 SGHVS and CDR2 FNYEAQ. V shed 4 bases, J shed 2 bases, and the junction held 8 bases outside the gene matches. The CDR3 region has the DNA TGTGCCAGCAGCTCGATAGGGGACAGGGTTCAAGAGACCCAGTACTTC. Translation gives CASSSIGDRVQETQYF.

DNA for the CDR3: TGCGCCAGCAGACCGGGACAGGGGTTGGATACGCAGTATTTT. Its translation is CASRPGQGLDTQYF. The genes are TRBV5-1 and TRBJ2-3, with TRBD1 matching 10 bases. The V gene's germline CDR1 is SGHRS and CDR2 YFSETQ. CDR3 length: 14 amino acids. V dropped 5 bases and J dropped 6; count of bases not matched to a gene: 6.

Notes on this clone: The junction departs from germline at one end; a sequencing error may be responsible. This chain connects TRBV14 to TRBJ1-3; maybe TRBD1 (6 bases). The CDR3 covers 14 residues. CDR1 and CDR2 from the germline V gene are SGHDN and FVKESK. The chain's CDR3 is CVSSPDSSGNTIYF. CDR3 nucleotides: TGTGTCAGCAGCCCGGACAGCTCTGGAAACACCATATATTTT.

The chain joins TRBV6-1 to TRBJ2-1; D call uncertain. Germline V lookup: CDR1 MNHNS, CDR2 SASEGT. The CDR3 totals 15 residues. The ends were cut back, 1 base at V and 8 bases at J, with 15 bases in the middle. CDR3 sequence (DNA): TGTGCCAGCAGTGAAGAGTTTTCCCCTACGGATGAGCAGTTCTTC. Translating it yields CASSEEFSPTDEQFF.

The chain uses TRBV11-1 and TRBJ2-5; D is undetermined. Trimming took off 5 bases at V and 4 bases at J, with 8 bases between the two ends. CDR1 is SGHAT, CDR2 FQDESV, per germline (reference sequence). The length of the CDR3 is 12 residues. CDR3: CASSPLGETQYF. The DNA for the CDR3 is TGTGCCAGCAGCCCCCTAGGAGAGACCCAGTACTTC.

The chain links TRBV27 to TRBJ1-6; D is uncertain. CDR1 and CDR2 (germline): MNHEY, SMNVEV (reference sequence). The CDR3 consists of 16 residues. The V end was cut by 4 bases, the J end by 10 bases, with 20 bases between. CDR3 nucleotides: TGTGCCAGCAGTTCCATTTTCGAGGTTCGTCAATCACCCCTCCACTTT. Protein sequence: CASSSIFEVRQSPLHF.

This chain connects TRBV6-1 to TRBJ2-1, with D uncertain. CDR1 is MNHNS and CDR2 is SASEGT in the germline V gene. The V gene lost 6 bases and the J gene lost 3 bases, with 3 bases spanning the gap. The CDR3 contains 11 residues. The DNA for the CDR3 is TGTGCCAGCAGACACTACAATGAGCAGTTCTTC. This codes for CASRHYNEQFF.

Notes on this clone: Lacking the conserved final phenylalanine or tryptophan, this CDR3 likely reflects a read error. The V gene is TRBV9, the J gene TRBJ1-6; 7 bases are shared with TRBD1. V was pared by 4 bases and J by 5 bases, with 9 bases of the junction left unmatched. This CDR3 has 16 amino acids. Germline CDR1 is SGDLS and CDR2 is YYNGEE. The DNA of the CDR3 is TGTGCCAGCAGCAAACGACCCGGGACAGATAATTCACCCCTCCACCTT. Protein: CASSKRPGTDNSPLHL.

The rearrangement links TRBV6-5 to TRBJ1-6, with D unresolved. CDR1 and CDR2 (germline): MNHEY, SVGAGI. V was cut by 0 bases and J by 4 bases, with 10 bases left in between. This CDR3 comprises 16 residues. Here the CDR3 DNA reads TGTGCCAGCAGTTACTCGATGAGAAAGTATAATTCACCCCTCCACTTT. Encoded protein: CASSYSMRKYNSPLHF.

The chain is built from TRBV6-4 and TRBJ2-7; tentatively, D is TRBD2 (5 bases). Germline loops: CDR1 MRHNA, CDR2 SNTAGT. V was cut by 4 bases and J by 1 base, with 11 bases left in between. This CDR3 has 14 amino acids. The CDR3 sequence: CASSARTGSYEQYF. The CDR3, as DNA: TGTGCCAGCAGTGCCCGGACTGGATCCTACGAGCAGTACTTC.